Listed below are T cell receptor beta chains from one sample, sequenced in a study of shared clonotypes between healthy human individuals. The table came from immunoSEQ multiplex PCR; TCRdb's copy has only in-frame clones and leaves some out. Of 650,000 to 800,000 clones listed, roughly nine tenths were seen once; the top ten hold 20% to 25%. Source material: naive CD8+ T cells sorted from blood. These receptors were collected from a man in his thirties or forties in good health. The CDR3 runs from the conserved cysteine through the conserved F or W. The order of the fields is clone size, J gene, V gene, D gene, CDR3 length, CDR3 DNA, CDR3 protein. The D gene is left open where the match is weak. Only part of the rows carry a size: once, few, many, or a class if the clone is expanded.

-,TRBJ1-1,TRBV5-5,-,14,TGTGCCAGCAGCCAGGACGATCTGAACACTGAAGCTTTCTTT,CASSQDDLNTEAFF
-,TRBJ1-5,TRBV30,TRBD1,14,TGTGCCTGGACTCCAGGGGGCTCCAATCAGCCCCAGCATTTT,CAWTPGGSNQPQHF
-,TRBJ2-3,TRBV6-1,TRBD2,15,TGTGCCAGCAGCTTTAGCGGGGGGAGCACAGATACGCAGTATTTT,CASSFSGGSTDTQYF
-,TRBJ2-5,TRBV7-9,-,16,TGTGCCAGCAGCTTCCCCTTTAGCGCCCAACAAGAGACCCAGTACTTC,CASSFPFSAQQETQYF
-,TRBJ2-5,TRBV28,TRBD1,18,TGTGCCAGCAGTTCACCCCGGAGGACAGGGCGCCAAGGAGAGACCCAGTACTTC,CASSSPRRTGRQGETQYF
-,TRBJ2-1,TRBV28,TRBD2,15,TGTGCCAGCAGCACCAGGACTAGCGTGAACAATGAGCAGTTCTTC,CASSTRTSVNNEQFF
-,TRBJ1-3,TRBV28,-,15,TGTGCCAGCAGTTTAGGGGGTCCCTCTGGAAACACCATATATTTT,CASSLGGPSGNTIYF
once,TRBJ2-1,TRBV5-4,-,10,TGTGCCAGCAGCTTGTATGAGCAGTTCTTC,CASSLYEQFF
-,TRBJ2-7,TRBV4-1,-,14,TGCGCCAGCAGCCAAGCGGGACTCTCCTACGAGCAGTACTTC,CASSQAGLSYEQYF
once,TRBJ2-7,TRBV27,TRBD2,15,TGTGCCAGCGGACTATTCGGGACTAGCGGCTACGAGCAGTACTTC,CASGLFGTSGYEQYF
once,TRBJ2-1,TRBV27,TRBD2,15,TGTGCCAGCAAATTGCCCGGGAGGGCCCGGAATGAGCAGTTCTTC,CASKLPGRARNEQFF